This TCR beta chain emerged from a study of T cells after somatic rescue of genetic block. Method: immunoSEQ multiplex PCR; TCRdb's copy keeps in-frame clones and lacks some. The table has about 68,000 clones, about nine tenths seen once. The CDR3 sequence is 14 residues long. Losses at the gene ends were 0 bases for V and 5 bases for J; bases not matched to a gene: 4. Per the germline V gene, CDR1 is SGHRS and CDR2 is YFSETQ. The sequenced sample consisted of peripheral blood mononuclear cells (PBMCs). The V and J genes are TRBV5-1 and TRBJ2-7, with 8 bases aligning to TRBD1. This TCR derives from a man aged 35-49 years. This chain's CDR3 is CASSLARTGHEQYF. The CDR3 bases are TGCGCCAGCAGCTTGGCCCGGACAGGGCACGAGCAGTACTTC.